These 3 T cell receptor beta chains originate from one sample sequenced in a study of T cells in Graves' hyperthyroidism and ophthalmopathy (dated by TCRdb to between 2017 and 2020). Libraries were prepared through multiplex PCR. Reads for this sample came from an Illumina HiSeq 2000. The TCR beta CDR3 regions were amplified from the RNA transcripts. The first round of RT-PCR for the TCR CDR3 was performed with the HTBI primer set and the Qiagen OneStep RT-PCR kit. TCRdb trimmed public reads at Q25 via fastp, called clones via MiXCR and kept in-frame beta chains. When rows share a CDR3 protein, they turn into one entry using the most common DNA and genes. Counted in this sample were about 50,000 distinct CDR3 sequences; over 45% of them appeared once. The ten largest clonotypes hold roughly 32% of the sample. Sequencing used peripheral blood or thyroid tissue (not recorded which). The source is a woman aged 50 to 65 with Graves' hyperthyroidism.

In this sample, this clonotype turned up once. The chain has TRBV2 and TRBJ2-2; 9 nucleotides align to TRBD1. V gave up 5 bases and J gave up 14 bases; unmatched junction bases: 15. Germline CDR1 is SNHLY and CDR2 is FYNNEI. This CDR3 has 15 residues. The CDR3 loop is CASSLDRGNTGPLFF. DNA of the CDR3: TGTGCCAGCAGTTTGGACAGGGGTAACACCGGGCCCCTGTTTTTT.

This clonotype was detected ten times or more. The chain links TRBV3-1 to TRBJ1-6; D remains ambiguous. The CDR3 runs to 13 residues. Trimming took off 1 base at V and 9 bases at J, with 7 bases between the two ends. CDR1 and CDR2 (germline): LGHDT, YNNKEL (reference sequence). The CDR3 reads CASSQGTGSPLHF. The CDR3 DNA is TGTGCCAGCAGCCAAGGGACGGGTTCACCCCTCCACTTT.

Only a few counts were recorded for this clonotype. The V gene is TRBV5-6, the J gene TRBJ1-5, with a tentative D call TRBD1 (5 bases). The CDR3 consists of 16 residues. Trimming cost V 1 base and J 6 bases, with 17 bases left between them. Per germline, CDR1 SGHDT and CDR2 YYEEEE. CDR3 sequence reads: CASSLFNGGRGQPQHF. DNA of the CDR3: TGTGCCAGCAGCTTGTTTAATGGGGGACGGGGTCAGCCCCAGCATTTT. Filled out from reference TRBV5-6 and TRBJ1-5, the complete variable domain reads DAGVTQSPTHLIKTRGQQVTLRCSPKSGHDTVSWYQQALGQGPQFIFQYYEEEERQRGNFPDRFSGHQFPNYSSELNVNALLLGDSALYLCASSLFNGGRGQPQHFGDGTRLSIL.